This T cell receptor (beta chain) was recorded in a study of identical twins. TCRdb used MiXCR to reprocess the 5' RACE reads, holding one entry per CDR3 protein. This sample has under 400,000 distinct CDR3 sequences; 7% to 9.5% occur once, and the top ten carry under 9.5%. The CDR3 runs to 14 residues. The germline gives CDR1 LGHDT, CDR2 YNNKEL (reference sequence). Trimming pared 5 bases from V and 3 bases from J, leaving 13 bases between. This clonotype was sampled from a woman aged 45 to 65 in good health. The genes are TRBV3-1 and TRBJ2-5; D remains ambiguous. The sequenced sample consisted of naive T cells sorted from blood. Written as DNA, the CDR3 is TGTGCCAGCAGCACGGCGTACGGCGAAGAGACCCAGTACTTC. Protein sequence: CASSTAYGEETQYF.